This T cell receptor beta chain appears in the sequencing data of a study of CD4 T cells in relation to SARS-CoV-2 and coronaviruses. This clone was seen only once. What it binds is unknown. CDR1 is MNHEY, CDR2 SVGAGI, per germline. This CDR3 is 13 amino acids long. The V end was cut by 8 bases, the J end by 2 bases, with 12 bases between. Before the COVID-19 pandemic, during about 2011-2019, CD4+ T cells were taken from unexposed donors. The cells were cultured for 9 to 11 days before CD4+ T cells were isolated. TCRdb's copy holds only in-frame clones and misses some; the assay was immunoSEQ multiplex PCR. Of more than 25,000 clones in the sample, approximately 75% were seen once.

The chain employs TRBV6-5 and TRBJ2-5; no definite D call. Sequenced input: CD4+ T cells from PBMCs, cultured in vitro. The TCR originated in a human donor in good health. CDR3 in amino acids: CASLGELQETQYF. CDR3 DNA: TGTGCCAGCCTCGGAGAGCTGCAAGAGACCCAGTACTTC.